The 22 T cell receptor beta chains listed next were all sequenced from one sample in a study of shared clonotypes between healthy human individuals (TCRdb year 2020). For the CD8 naive samples, CD45RO-negative cells were positively selected for CCR7, yielding a CD45RA+CCR7+ population from which TemRA cells were excluded. The protocol used for the library was the immunoSEQ multiplex PCR assay. In TCRdb, the immuneACCESS table is reduced to in-frame sequences with V and J assigned. These tables do not hold every clone; where another copy was compared, an unresolved V gene accounts for under half, and the others remain unexplained. The sample has millions of clones on record, about 95% of them singletons. 0.9% to 1.3% of the sample comes from the top ten. Source material: naive CD8+ T cells sorted from blood. The cell subset or site label on this specimen signifies: CD45RA+CCR7+. These receptors came from a young man in good health.

V usage is TRBV29-1 and J usage is TRBJ1-2; D perhaps matches TRBD1 (5 bases). The CDR3 length is 12 residues. V lost 2 bases and J lost 4, with 8 bases in between. CDR1 is SQVTM, CDR2 ANQGSEA, per germline. CDR3 coding DNA: TGCAGCGTTGAAACAGGCTTCTATGGCTACACCTTC. Translation: CSVETGFYGYTF.

Note on this clone: The sample carries other DNA sequences with the same CDR3. This chain links TRBV5-6 with TRBJ2-7, with no clear D. Germline V gene sequence: CDR1 SGHDT, CDR2 YYEEEE. V lost 4 bases and J 4 bases, leaving 9 bases between the germline ends. There are 12 residues in the CDR3. CDR3 protein: CASSGLSYEQYF. Here the CDR3 DNA reads TGTGCCAGCAGCGGTCTCTCTTACGAGCAGTACTTC.

This clone showed up just once. This rearrangement joins TRBV4-2 to TRBJ1-2; D is undetermined. Per the germline V gene, CDR1 is LGHNA and CDR2 is YNFKEQ. V was clipped by 0 bases and J by 7 bases, with 9 bases between them. This CDR3 has 13 amino acids. CDR3 loop: CASSQDEKLGYTF. CDR3 DNA sequence: TGTGCCAGCAGCCAAGACGAGAAACTTGGCTACACCTTC.

The V gene is TRBV30, the J gene TRBJ1-5, with TRBD1 matching 7 bases. Losses at the gene ends were 5 bases for V and 1 base for J; bases not matched to a gene: 5. The CDR3 totals 14 residues. CDR1 is GTSNPN and CDR2 is SVGIG in the germline V gene (reference sequence). The CDR3 reads CAWDPGQSNQPQHF. The CDR3 region has the DNA TGTGCCTGGGACCCGGGACAGAGCAATCAGCCCCAGCATTTT. Filled out from reference TRBV30 and TRBJ1-5, the complete variable domain reads SQTIHQWPATLVQPVGSPLSLECTVEGTSNPNLYWYRQAAGRGLQLLFYSVGIGQISSEVPQNLSASRPQDRQFILSSKKLLLSDSGFYLCAWDPGQSNQPQHFGDGTRLSIL.

The DNA for the CDR3 is TGCGCCAGCAGCCCGCGGACAGGGGTCGGGGAGACCCAGTACTTC. It translates to CASSPRTGVGETQYF. The gene calls are TRBV4-3 and TRBJ2-5; 9 bases are a match to TRBD1. V lost 4 bases, J lost 5 bases, and 8 bases stayed unmatched. The CDR3 loop spans 15 amino acids. Per germline, CDR1 LGHNA and CDR2 YSLEER.

CDR3 in amino acids: CASSLLAEGTGELFF. CDR3 sequence (DNA): TGTGCCAGCAGCCTACTAGCGGAGGGAACCGGGGAGCTGTTTTTT. The rearrangement joins TRBV2 to TRBJ2-2; 8 positions match TRBD2. After removal of 6 bases from V and 5 bases from J, the junction contained 8 bases not matched to a gene. The CDR3 loop spans 15 amino acids. Germline assignment: CDR1 SNHLY and CDR2 FYNNEI.

The chain has TRBV27 and TRBJ2-1; tentatively, D is TRBD1 (5 bases). Looked up from germline, CDR1 is MNHEY and CDR2 is SMNVEV (reference sequence). The length of the CDR3 is 14 residues. Trimming pared 1 base from V and 3 bases from J, leaving 7 bases between. CDR3 sequence: CASSLWGSYNEQFF. CDR3 sequence (DNA): TGTGCCAGCAGTTTATGGGGCAGCTACAATGAGCAGTTCTTC.

This rearrangement joins TRBV28 to TRBJ1-1; D is possibly TRBD1 (5 bases). The germline V gene encodes CDR1 MDHEN and CDR2 SYDVKM. The CDR3 loop spans 16 amino acids. V was pared by 2 bases and J by 1 base, with 14 bases between. DNA of the CDR3: TGTGCCAGCAGTTTAGGGGGGTGGAAAAAGAACACTGAAGCTTTCTTT. Translation gives CASSLGGWKKNTEAFF.

The chain recombines TRBV4-3 with TRBJ1-1; TRBD1 might be the D (5 bases). The CDR3 totals 17 residues. Germline loops: CDR1 LGHNA, CDR2 YSLEER. V dropped 3 bases and J dropped 0 bases, with 17 bases sitting between them. The CDR3: CASSQVLGDRLNTEAFF. CDR3 in DNA: TGCGCCAGCAGCCAGGTCCTAGGGGACCGCCTGAACACTGAAGCTTTCTTT.

The genes are TRBV7-9 and TRBJ2-1; weak D call: TRBD2 (6 bases). Germline CDR1 reads SEHNR; CDR2 reads FQNEAQ (reference sequence). The CDR3 length is 12 residues. Trimming took 5 bases from V and 9 from J, leaving 11 bases between them. CDR3 bases: TGTGCCAGCAGCCAGTCCGGGGGTGAGCAGTTCTTC. As protein: CASSQSGGEQFF.

As for this clone: This specimen includes other DNA sequences encoding the same CDR3. This chain links TRBV9 with TRBJ2-5; the D is unclear. Deletions cut 5 bases from V and 4 bases from J, with 12 bases between. The germline CDR1 and CDR2 sequences are SGDLS and YYNGEE. The CDR3 loop spans 13 amino acids. The CDR3 reads CASSLDVGETQYF. CDR3 coding DNA: TGTGCCAGCAGTCTCGACGTGGGAGAGACCCAGTACTTC. Supplemented by reference TRBV9 and TRBJ2-5, the full variable domain reads DSGVTQTPKHLITATGQRVTLRCSPRSGDLSVYWYQQSLDQGLQFLIQYYNGEERAKGNILERFSAQQFPDLHSELNLSSLELGDSALYFCASSLDVGETQYFGPGTRLLVL.

The chain has TRBV7-9 and TRBJ2-5; 8 bases agree with TRBD2. The V segment lost 1 base and the J segment 11 bases; nucleotides outside the gene matches: 6. The CDR3 loop spans 13 amino acids. Germline V gene sequence: CDR1 SEHNR, CDR2 FQNEAQ (reference sequence). The CDR3 loop reads CASSLESGREQYF. As DNA, the CDR3 is TGTGCCAGCAGCTTAGAGAGCGGGAGAGAACAGTACTTC.

J is TRBJ2-2 and V is TRBV25-1, with TRBD1 identical over 8 bases. V was clipped by 6 bases and J by 6 bases; unmatched bases: 0. Germline V lookup: CDR1 MGHDK, CDR2 SYGVNS. The length of the CDR3 is 12 residues. The CDR3 sequence is CASRQGAGELFF. In DNA, the CDR3 is TGTGCCAGCAGACAGGGGGCCGGGGAGCTGTTTTTT. Full variable domain (remainder filled in from reference TRBV25-1 and TRBJ2-2): EADIYQTPRYLVIGTGKKITLECSQTMGHDKMYWYQQDPGMELHLIHYSYGVNSTEKGDLSSESTVSRIRTEHFPLTLESARPSHTSQYLCASRQGAGELFFGEGSRLTVL.

The chain is built from TRBV7-2 and TRBJ2-6, with 10 bases fitting TRBD2. The V segment lost 7 bases and the J segment 2 bases; nucleotides outside the gene matches: 11. The CDR3 totals 18 residues. In germline, CDR1 is SGHTA, CDR2 FQGNSA. The CDR3 bases are TGTGCCAGCACTCTTCCGGCTAGCGGGAGTACTGGGGCCAACGTCCTGACTTTC. It codes for CASTLPASGSTGANVLTF.

The chain is built from TRBV9 and TRBJ1-3; D ambiguous. The CDR3 consists of 15 residues. V gave up 3 bases and J gave up 2 bases, with 12 bases separating them. Germline V gene sequence: CDR1 SGDLS, CDR2 YYNGEE. The CDR3 reads CASSEFAEPGNTIYF. CDR3 bases: TGTGCCAGCAGCGAGTTCGCGGAGCCTGGAAACACCATATATTTT.

The chain combines TRBV6-5 with TRBJ2-7; TRBD2 might be the D (6 bases). The CDR3 sequence is 16 residues long. Trimming removed 4 bases from V and 0 bases from J, with 16 bases in between. Germline V gives CDR1 MNHEY, CDR2 SVGAGI. The CDR3, as DNA: TGTGCCAGCAGTTCCCCCGGGGGAGGAGACTCCTACGAGCAGTACTTC. Translation gives CASSSPGGGDSYEQYF.

The CDR3 DNA reads as TGTGCCAGCAGTGAAGTTTGGGACAGGGAACTCACAGATACGCAGTATTTT. Translation gives CASSEVWDRELTDTQYF. The chain carries TRBV2 and TRBJ2-3, with TRBD1 matching 9 bases. Germline V gene lookup returns CDR1 SNHLY and CDR2 FYNNEI. The V segment lost 1 base and the J segment 2 bases; nucleotides outside the gene matches: 7. The CDR3 is 17 amino acids.

J is TRBJ2-1 and V is TRBV6-4, with D possibly matching TRBD1 (5 bases). V lost 5 bases and J lost 9, with 14 bases in between. The germline CDR1 and CDR2 sequences are MRHNA and SNTAGT. The CDR3 spans 13 residues. In DNA, the CDR3 is TGTGCCAGCAGTCTTAGCCTAGGGGCTGAGCAGTTCTTC. Amino acid sequence: CASSLSLGAEQFF.

This rearrangement joins TRBV4-1 to TRBJ2-7; 7 bases map to TRBD1. The trim removed 0 bases at V and 4 bases at J, leaving 9 bases unmatched. CDR1 MGHRA and CDR2 YSYEKL come from the germline V gene. The length of the CDR3 is 16 residues. CDR3 DNA sequence: TGCGCCAGCAGCCAAGATCCCCCAGGGGGTGGGTACGAGCAGTACTTC. It yields the protein CASSQDPPGGGYEQYF.

The chain couples TRBV7-6 to TRBJ1-2, with D uncertain. Germline V gene sequence: CDR1 SGHVS, CDR2 FNYEAQ. The CDR3 length is 13 residues. Trimming shortened V by 5 bases and J by 1 base, and 8 bases separated the two germline ends. The CDR3 loop reads CASSPFINYGYTF. DNA of the CDR3: TGTGCCAGCAGCCCCTTCATTAACTATGGCTACACCTTC.

The chain is built from TRBV11-2 and TRBJ2-1; 7 nucleotides agree with TRBD2. V lost 0 bases to trimming and J lost 4 bases; unmatched junction nucleotides: 6. The CDR3 totals 16 residues. Germline CDR1 reads SGHAT; CDR2 reads FQNNGV. DNA for the CDR3: TGTGCCAGCAGCTTAGATTGGGCTAGCGGATACAATGAGCAGTTCTTC. Translation: CASSLDWASGYNEQFF. Combining the CDR3 with reference TRBV11-2 and TRBJ2-1 gives the whole variable domain EAGVAQSPRYKIIEKRQSVAFWCNPISGHATLYWYQQILGQGPKLLIQFQNNGVVDDSQLPKDRFSAERLKGVDSTLKIQPAKLEDSAVYLCASSLDWASGYNEQFFGPGTRLTVL.

This chain connects TRBV9 to TRBJ1-5; D is uncertain. Germline V gene data show CDR1 as SGDLS and CDR2 as YYNGEE. The V end was cut by 0 bases, the J end by 0 bases, with 13 bases between. The CDR3 totals 17 residues. The CDR3 region is CASSVAGRTYSNQPQHF. In DNA, the CDR3 is TGTGCCAGCAGCGTAGCTGGCAGAACTTATAGCAATCAGCCCCAGCATTTT.